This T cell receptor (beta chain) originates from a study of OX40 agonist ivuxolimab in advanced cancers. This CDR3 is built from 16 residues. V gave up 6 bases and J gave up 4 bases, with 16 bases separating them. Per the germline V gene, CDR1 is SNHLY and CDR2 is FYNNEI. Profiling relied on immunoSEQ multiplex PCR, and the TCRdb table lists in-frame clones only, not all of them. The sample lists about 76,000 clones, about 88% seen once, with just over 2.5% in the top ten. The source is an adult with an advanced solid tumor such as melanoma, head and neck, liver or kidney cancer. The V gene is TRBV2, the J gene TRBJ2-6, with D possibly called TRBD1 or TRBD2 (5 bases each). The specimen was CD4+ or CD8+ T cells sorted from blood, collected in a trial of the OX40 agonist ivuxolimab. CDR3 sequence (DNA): TGTGCCAGCAGCGGGGCCGGCAGGAGAGGGGCCAACGTCCTGACTTTC. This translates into CASSGAGRRGANVLTF.